These 9 T cell receptor beta chains came from one sample sequenced in a study of early T cells in non-severe SARS-CoV-2 infection. From the 5' RACE reads, TCRdb called clonotypes with MiXCR, one entry per CDR3 protein. This sample has around 50,000 distinct CDR3 sequences, with roughly 12% found just once. Sequenced sample: whole blood. These receptors were obtained from an adult who was a healthcare worker with PCR-confirmed SARS-CoV-2 infection or an uninfected control (not recorded which).

This clonotype was counted only a few times. V and J are TRBV14 and TRBJ2-2, with 7 nucleotides matching TRBD2. The CDR3 runs to 13 residues. With 4 bases clipped from V and 5 bases from J, the junction kept 1 base outside the gene matches. Germline-derived CDR1 and CDR2 are SGHDN and FVKESK. DNA of the CDR3: TGTGCCAGCAGCCCCGGGGGGACCGGGGAGCTGTTTTTT. Residues: CASSPGGTGELFF.

A few counts support this clonotype. This chain connects TRBV21-1 to TRBJ2-1; TRBD2 is the table's D call, not checked against the DNA. TRBV21-1 is termed a pseudogene. The CDR3 runs 16 residues. Written as DNA, the CDR3 is TGTGCCAGCAGCCCTCCTCTATCGGTGGAGTTCAATGAGCAGTTCTTC. This encodes CASSPPLSVEFNEQFF.

The J gene is TRBJ1-4, the V gene TRBV28; 8 bases align to TRBD1. CDR1 MDHEN and CDR2 SYDVKM come from the germline V gene. The CDR3 runs 16 residues. The V and J ends lost 10 bases and 8 bases, in that order; junction bases with no gene match: 18. CDR3 sequence reads: CATRWGQAPLGEKLFF. The CDR3 DNA follows: TGTGCCACTCGGTGGGGACAGGCCCCGCTGGGGGAAAAACTGTTTTTT.

This clonotype was detected a few times. The chain is built from TRBV29-1 and TRBJ1-4; D uncertain. Germline lookup yields CDR1 SQVTM and CDR2 ANQGSEA. The CDR3 consists of 11 residues. V was clipped by 4 bases and J by 6 bases, with 6 bases between them. The CDR3 nucleotides read TGCAGCGTTGGGAAGGATGAAAAACTGTTTTTT. Amino acids: CSVGKDEKLFF.

This clonotype has ten or more counts. The CDR3 DNA reads as TGTGCCAGCAGCCAAGCCCCTATCCTGAAGGAGCAGTTCTTC. This sequence encodes CASSQAPILKEQFF. The chain joins TRBV3-1 to TRBJ2-1; the D is unclear. Germline V CDR1 and CDR2: LGHDT, YNNKEL (reference sequence). With 1 base removed from V and 10 bases from J, the gap between germline ends came to 14 bases. This CDR3 is 14 amino acids long.

This clonotype has a count of ten or more. This chain joins TRBV6-2 or TRBV6-3 and TRBJ2-1; TRBD2 agrees at 8 bases. V dropped 5 bases and J dropped 5; count of bases not matched to a gene: 8. The CDR3 has 15 residues. In germline, CDR1 is MNHEY, CDR2 SVGEGT. The CDR3 protein is CASSVERGHHNEQFF. CDR3 nucleotide sequence: TGTGCCAGCAGTGTAGAGCGGGGGCATCACAATGAGCAGTTCTTC.

J is TRBJ2-7 and V is TRBV11-2; D is ambiguous. V gave up 4 bases and J gave up 9 bases, with 10 bases separating them. The CDR3 contains 11 residues. In germline, CDR1 is SGHAT, CDR2 FQNNGV. CDR3 DNA sequence: TGTGCCAGCAGCTCACTGGGCGCGCAGTACTTC. It is translated as CASSSLGAQYF.

This clonotype was found many times. The CDR3 here is CASSYSGALSEAFF. As DNA, the CDR3 is TGTGCCAGCAGTTACTCAGGGGCGCTTAGTGAAGCTTTCTTT. This chain uses TRBV6-5 with TRBJ1-1; D is perhaps TRBD1 (5 bases). V was pared by 0 bases and J by 7 bases, with 12 bases between. Germline assignment: CDR1 MNHEY and CDR2 SVGAGI. The CDR3 length is 14 residues.

J is TRBJ2-4 and V is TRBV23-1; D may match TRBD1 or TRBD2 (5 bases each). TRBV23-1 belongs to the ORF category, with a function that is uncertain. CDR3 length equals 16 residues. V lost 2 bases to trimming and J lost 3 bases, with 14 bases between them. The CDR3 protein is CASSQTPGPCKNIQYF. CDR3 coding DNA: TGCGCCAGCAGTCAAACCCCGGGACCCTGCAAAAACATTCAGTACTTC.